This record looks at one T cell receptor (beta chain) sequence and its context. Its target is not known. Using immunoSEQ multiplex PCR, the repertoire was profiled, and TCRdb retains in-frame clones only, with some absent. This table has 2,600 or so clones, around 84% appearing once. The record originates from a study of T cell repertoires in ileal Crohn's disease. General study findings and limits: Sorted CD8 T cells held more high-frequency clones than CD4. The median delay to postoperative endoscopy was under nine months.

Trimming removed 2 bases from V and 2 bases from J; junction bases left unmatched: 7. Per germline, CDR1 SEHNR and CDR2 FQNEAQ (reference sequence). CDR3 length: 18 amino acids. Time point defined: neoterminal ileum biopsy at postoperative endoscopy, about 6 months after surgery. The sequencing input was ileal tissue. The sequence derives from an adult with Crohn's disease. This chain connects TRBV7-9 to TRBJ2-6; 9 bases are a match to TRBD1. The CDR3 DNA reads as TGTGCCAGCAGCTTAAAGGGACAGGGTTTTGCTGGGGCCAACGTCCTGACTTTC. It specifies CASSLKGQGFAGANVLTF.